Following are 30 T cell receptor beta chains from one sample sequenced in a study of post-analysis software for immune sequencing data. Presence of unique molecular identifiers characterized the TCR beta cDNA libraries. One entry per CDR3 protein results from TCRdb running MiXCR on the PCR reads. Altogether about 380,000 distinct CDR3 sequences are present, roughly 35% being singletons, with the ten largest covering around an eighth. Study-wide points: About five TRBV segments were more frequent in patients than controls; TRBV5-6, TRBV5-1 and TRBV20-1 belonged to this group.

These receptors have no identified antigens. Sequencing was done on a sample of blood. The source is a girl aged 5-17 years with multiple sclerosis.

This chain links TRBV3-1 with TRBJ1-2; D not certain. Germline-derived CDR1 and CDR2 are LGHDT and YNNKEL (reference sequence). This CDR3 is built from 14 residues. V lost 1 base to trimming and J lost 5 bases, with 11 bases between them. CDR3 residues: CASSQGQPVYGYTF. The CDR3 DNA follows: TGTGCCAGCAGCCAAGGGCAGCCTGTGTATGGCTACACCTTC.

This clonotype was seen repeatedly, ten times or more. V is TRBV4-1 and J is TRBJ2-7; possibly TRBD2 for D (6 bases). The ends were cut back, 1 base at V and 4 bases at J, with 14 bases in the middle. The CDR3 has 15 amino acids. From germline, CDR1 is MGHRA and CDR2 YSYEKL. The CDR3 is CASSQVEGLRYEQYF. The CDR3 nucleotides are TGCGCCAGCAGCCAAGTGGAGGGGTTGCGATACGAGCAGTACTTC.

This clonotype was found many times. This sequence joins TRBV9 and TRBJ1-2; D is possibly TRBD1 (5 bases). V shed 0 bases and J shed 8 bases, with 11 bases lying between them. CDR3 length: 13 amino acids. Germline CDR1 and CDR2: SGDLS and YYNGEE. CDR3 loop: CASSVGGTLGYTF. As DNA, the CDR3 is TGTGCCAGCAGCGTAGGAGGGACGCTGGGCTACACCTTC.

The rearrangement uses TRBV28 and TRBJ2-7; weak D call: TRBD1 (5 bases). The J call may be mistaken, given a closer DNA end match to TRBJ2-5. CDR1 is MDHEN, CDR2 SYDVKM, per germline. This CDR3 has 13 amino acids. CDR3 sequence: CASSSAGWVTQYF. CDR3 nucleotide sequence: TGTGCCAGCAGTTCGGCAGGGTGGGTGACCCAGTACTTC.

The chain employs TRBV7-9 and TRBJ2-1; D not certain. Per the germline V gene, CDR1 is SEHNR and CDR2 is FQNEAQ (reference sequence). This CDR3 contains 16 residues. Trimming pared 5 bases from V and 6 bases from J, leaving 20 bases between. The CDR3 coding sequence is TGTGCCAGCAGCATAACCGGGCCCCAAACCTTCAATGAGCAGTTCTTC. Residues: CASSITGPQTFNEQFF.

The V gene is TRBV12-3 or TRBV12-4, the J gene TRBJ1-4; D might be TRBD1 (5 bases). Trimming removed 1 base at V and 8 bases at J, with 14 bases between. This CDR3 is built from 15 residues. DNA of the CDR3: TGTGCCAGCAGTTTAGTCATCGGGGCAGGGGAAAAACTGTTTTTT. As protein: CASSLVIGAGEKLFF.

This chain connects TRBV18 to TRBJ1-2; a possible D gene is TRBD1 (6 bases). V lost 3 bases and J 1 base, leaving 12 bases between the germline ends. The CDR3 has 15 residues. The germline CDR1 and CDR2 sequences are KGHSH and LQKENI. CDR3 in DNA: TGTGCCAGCTCACCGTCAGGACAGTTTAACTATGGCTACACCTTC. Translated, it gives CASSPSGQFNYGYTF.

In this sample, this clonotype turned up a few times. CDR3 coding DNA: TGCGCCAGCAGCCAATTGGGCCGCTTTGGCTACACCTTC. Its protein product is CASSQLGRFGYTF. The chain recombines TRBV4-1 with TRBJ1-2; the D is unclear. CDR3 length: 13 residues. V was clipped by 2 bases and J by 7 bases, with 11 bases between them. CDR1 and CDR2 from the germline V gene are MGHRA and YSYEKL.

Comment on this clonotype: Likely a read error: the CDR3 ends without its conserved phenylalanine or tryptophan. V gene TRBV7-3 combines with J gene TRBJ2-1; D ambiguous. In germline, CDR1 is SGHTA, CDR2 FQGTGA. V lost 4 bases and J 6 bases, leaving 10 bases between the germline ends. The CDR3 extends over 13 amino acids. CDR3 sequence reads: CASSSGRPNEQFL. CDR3 nucleotide sequence: TGTGCCAGCAGCTCTGGGCGACCCAATGAGCAGTTCCTC.

The genes are TRBV7-2 and TRBJ1-1; possible D gene TRBD1, 5 bases. CDR3 size: 17 residues. V was shortened by 6 bases and J by 1 base, with 21 bases between the two germline ends. Germline V gene data show CDR1 as SGHTA and CDR2 as FQGNSA. CDR3: CASSKIGWAGQNTEAFF. DNA for the CDR3: TGTGCCAGCAGTAAGATCGGTTGGGCAGGACAGAACACTGAAGCTTTCTTT.

There are a few counts of this clonotype. The chain is built from TRBV28 and TRBJ2-7; TRBD1 is a possible D gene (5 bases). Germline lookup yields CDR1 MDHEN and CDR2 SYDVKM. Between the trimmed V and J ends, which lost 7 bases and 4 bases, there was a span of 20 bases. The length of the CDR3 is 15 residues. CDR3 loop: CASTVRSGNPYEQYF. The DNA for the CDR3 is TGTGCCAGCACTGTTAGGTCAGGGAACCCATACGAGCAGTACTTC.

The chain employs TRBV21-1 and TRBJ1-5; the table's D call of TRBD1 was not tested on the DNA. TRBV21-1 is a known pseudogene. The CDR3 extends over 15 amino acids. The CDR3 protein is CASSKGGPHRQPQHF. The CDR3 DNA follows: TGTGCCAGCAGCAAAGGGGGTCCCCACCGTCAGCCCCAGCATTTT.

This clonotype was detected only once. The chain combines TRBV7-9 with TRBJ2-1; TRBD2 matches 9 bases. The V gene's germline CDR1 is SEHNR and CDR2 FQNEAQ (reference sequence). This CDR3 is built from 16 residues. V shed 5 bases, J shed 6 bases, and the junction held 11 bases outside the gene matches. CDR3 in DNA: TGTGCCAGCAGCCTCCTCAGCGGGGGGCCTGGCAATGAGCAGTTCTTC. As protein: CASSLLSGGPGNEQFF.

This clonotype was seen only a few times. The chain uses TRBV6-6 and TRBJ2-5, with TRBD1 identical over 9 bases. Unmatched junction bases numbered 19, after V lost 9 bases and J lost 5 bases. The CDR3 runs 17 residues. Germline loops: CDR1 MNHNY, CDR2 SVGAGI (reference sequence). In DNA, the CDR3 is TGTGCCAGTTCCCCGGGGGCGGGACAGGGTAGTCGGGAGACCCAGTACTTC. This gives the protein CASSPGAGQGSRETQYF.

A note on this clonotype: The junction and the germline gene differ at one end; a read error may be behind it. The J gene is TRBJ1-1, the V gene TRBV29-1, with unresolved D. The CDR3 runs 12 residues. Germline V CDR1 and CDR2: SQVTM, ANQGSEA. The CDR3 DNA follows: TGCAGCGTTGACATTGTGGGCACTGAAGCTCTCTTT. Its translation: CSVDIVGTEALF.

V and J are TRBV7-2 and TRBJ2-5; 13 bases match TRBD2. The CDR3 runs 16 residues. Germline CDR1 SGHTA, CDR2 FQGNSA. With 2 bases clipped from V and 5 bases from J, the junction kept 5 bases outside the gene matches. CDR3 nucleotide sequence: TGTGCCAGCAGCTTACCGGGACTAGCGGGGAGGGAGACCCAGTACTTC. Translated, it gives CASSLPGLAGRETQYF.

This clonotype came up a few times. This chain links TRBV13 with TRBJ2-3; D possibly corresponds to TRBD2 (5 bases). Trimming removed 2 bases at V and 0 bases at J, with 9 bases between. Germline V CDR1 and CDR2: PRHDT, FYEKMQ (reference sequence). This CDR3 has 15 amino acids. This CDR3 reads CASSLLERSTDTQYF. CDR3 DNA: TGTGCCAGCAGCTTACTCGAGCGGAGCACAGATACGCAGTATTTT.

J is TRBJ2-1 and V is TRBV11-1, with 9 positions matching TRBD1. The trim removed 5 bases at V and 7 bases at J, leaving 15 bases unmatched. There are 17 residues in the CDR3. Looked up from germline, CDR1 is SGHAT and CDR2 is FQDESV (reference sequence). This CDR3 is CASSPGTGTGWGNEQFF. The DNA for the CDR3 is TGTGCCAGCAGCCCAGGGACAGGGACAGGGTGGGGAAATGAGCAGTTCTTC.

V and J are TRBV25-1 and TRBJ1-2; TRBD1 matches 9 bases. This CDR3 is 13 amino acids long. The V gene end was trimmed by 6 bases and the J gene end by 6 bases; junction bases not matched to a gene: 5. Germline V gene sequence: CDR1 MGHDK, CDR2 SYGVNS. DNA of the CDR3: TGTGCCAGCAGGGAACGGACAGGGGATGGCTACACCTTC. Residues: CASRERTGDGYTF.

This clonotype was seen once. The V and J genes are TRBV28 and TRBJ1-4, with D perhaps matching TRBD1 (5 bases). This CDR3 is built from 16 residues. V was clipped by 4 bases and J by 9 bases, with 21 bases between them. In germline, CDR1 is MDHEN, CDR2 SYDVKM. The CDR3 here is CASSSPGVWDGQKLFF. In DNA, the CDR3 is TGTGCCAGCAGTTCCCCGGGAGTTTGGGACGGACAAAAACTGTTTTTT.

This sequence joins TRBV7-9 and TRBJ2-1; weak D call: TRBD2 (5 bases). This CDR3 has 14 residues. CDR1 and CDR2 (germline): SEHNR, FQNEAQ (reference sequence). Trimming shortened V by 5 bases and J by 1 base, and 9 bases separated the two germline ends. CDR3 nucleotide sequence: TGTGCCAGCAGCCGCCGGAGGTCCTACAATGAGCAGTTCTTC. Translated, it gives CASSRRRSYNEQFF.

The chain joins TRBV5-1 to TRBJ2-1; D gene ambiguous. Trimming took 4 bases from V and 3 from J, leaving 20 bases between them. Germline CDR1 and CDR2: SGHRS and YFSETQ. CDR3 size: 17 residues. DNA for the CDR3: TGCGCCAGCAGCGCCCCGACTGGACGGGTCATCTACAATGAGCAGTTCTTC. Its translation: CASSAPTGRVIYNEQFF. Full variable domain (missing parts from reference TRBV5-1 and TRBJ2-1): KAGVTQTPRYLIKTRGQQVTLSCSPISGHRSVSWYQQTPGQGLQFLFEYFSETQRNKGNFPGRFSGRQFSNSRSEMNVSTLELGDSALYLCASSAPTGRVIYNEQFFGPGTRLTVL.

This clonotype has just a few counts. The genes are TRBV4-2 and TRBJ2-1; TRBD2 matches 8 bases. Germline CDR1 reads LGHNA; CDR2 reads YNFKEQ. The CDR3 contains 16 residues. Unmatched junction bases numbered 10, after V lost 4 bases and J lost 5 bases. The CDR3 DNA sequence: TGTGCCAGCAGCCTGCCCCCAGCGGGGGTCAACAATGAGCAGTTCTTC. It encodes CASSLPPAGVNNEQFF.

This clonotype showed up just once. A much bigger clone sits one base away, suggesting this may be a read error. V is TRBV6-1 and J is TRBJ2-7; D is tentatively TRBD1 or TRBD2 (5 bases each). The CDR3 spans 13 residues. Trimming left V 6 bases short and J 4 bases short, with 13 bases between. CDR1 and CDR2 from the germline V gene are MNHNS and SASEGT. This CDR3 is CASSGDGLYEQYF. The CDR3, as DNA: TGTGCCAGCAGCGGGGACGGCTTATACGAGCAGTACTTC.

The chain joins TRBV12-3 or TRBV12-4 to TRBJ2-5; D perhaps matches TRBD2 (6 bases). This CDR3 spans 17 amino acids. With 6 bases removed from V and 0 bases from J, the gap between germline ends came to 20 bases. The CDR3 here is CASRGYLPGDHQETQYF. DNA for the CDR3: TGTGCCAGCAGGGGATATCTGCCGGGGGACCACCAAGAGACCCAGTACTTC.

The rearrangement uses TRBV7-9 and TRBJ2-1, with 10 bases matching TRBD1. Trimming at V came to 5 bases and at J to 5 bases, leaving 6 bases not matched to a gene. CDR1 and CDR2 (germline): SEHNR, FQNEAQ (reference sequence). CDR3 length equals 15 residues. In DNA form, the CDR3 reads TGTGCCAGCAGCCCCGACAGGGGGCTCCACAATGAGCAGTTCTTC. Translation gives CASSPDRGLHNEQFF.

The V call is TRBV11-1, the J call TRBJ1-1; 7 nucleotides match TRBD1. The V gene end was trimmed by 1 base and the J gene end by 5 bases; junction bases not matched to a gene: 4. This CDR3 has 14 residues. Germline values: CDR1 SGHAT, CDR2 FQDESV (reference sequence). The CDR3: CASSLGGGQTEAFF. CDR3 in DNA: TGTGCCAGCAGCTTAGGTGGGGGACAGACTGAAGCTTTCTTT.

This clonotype was seen a handful of times. The chain carries TRBV4-1 and TRBJ1-1, with D maybe TRBD1 (6 bases). With 0 bases removed from V and 4 bases from J, the gap between germline ends came to 12 bases. Germline values: CDR1 MGHRA, CDR2 YSYEKL. The CDR3 covers 15 residues. Written as DNA, the CDR3 is TGCGCCAGCAGCCAAGACTTACGAGGGGGCACTGAAGCTTTCTTT. Translation gives CASSQDLRGGTEAFF.

There are a few counts of this clonotype. The V and J genes are TRBV28 and TRBJ1-4; TRBD1 aligns across 9 bases. Germline V gene data show CDR1 as MDHEN and CDR2 as SYDVKM. The J segment lost 8 bases and the V segment lost 10 bases, leaving 11 bases of the junction unmatched. The CDR3 covers 14 residues. CDR3 DNA sequence: TGTGCCATCCAGGGGGACAGGGAAGGAGAAAAACTGTTTTTT. Translated, it gives CAIQGDREGEKLFF. Complete variable domain (other parts from reference TRBV28 and TRBJ1-4): DVKVTQSSRYLVKRTGEKVFLECVQDMDHENMFWYRQDPGLGLRLIYFSYDVKMKEKGDIPEGYSVSREKKERFSLILESASTNQTSMYLCAIQGDREGEKLFFGSGTQLSVL.

The chain employs TRBV5-1 and TRBJ2-7, with a possible D match to TRBD1 (7 bases). Per the germline V gene, CDR1 is SGHRS and CDR2 is YFSETQ. The CDR3 covers 16 residues. V lost 6 bases and J lost 7, with 26 bases in between. CDR3 nucleotide sequence: TGCGCCAGCACCCCTCGGGAGACAGGGTATCAGGGGGAGCAGTACTTC. This sequence encodes CASTPRETGYQGEQYF.